This T cell receptor beta chain was obtained from a study of blood T cell repertoires in COVID-19. Study in general: Donors in the United States, Italy and Spain gave samples during acute or convalescent COVID-19.

Followed longitudinally, the Seattle patients had been enrolled during active infection. The CDR3 sequence is 16 residues long. Trimming removed 4 bases from V and 4 bases from J; junction bases left unmatched: 11. The germline gives CDR1 SQVTM, CDR2 ANQGSEA. Original processing notes: Cell counts per sample came from amplifying reference gene primers. Only in-frame clones appear in the TCRdb table, and some are missing; sequencing was by immunoSEQ multiplex PCR. V, J and clone size were drawn from that table, and D and trimming were deduced from the DNA. Altogether fewer than 140,000 clones are present, 75% to 85% being singletons, with the ten largest covering approximately 6.2%.

This chain connects TRBV29-1 to TRBJ2-5; the match to TRBD1 covers 11 bases. Specimen: peripheral blood. The clonotype originates from an elderly man with COVID-19, enrolled during active disease. This CDR3 is CSVVLGDRGFRETQYF. The CDR3 DNA reads TGCAGCGTTGTCCTAGGGGACAGGGGGTTCCGAGAGACCCAGTACTTC.